This TCR beta chain was profiled in a study of cytomegalovirus exposure and HLA in healthy donors. The PCR used 60 Vbeta and 13 Jbeta primers. Here immunoSEQ multiplex PCR was the method, and the copy in TCRdb shows in-frame clones only, minus some. The table lists around 94,000 clones, about three quarters of them singletons. Sequenced sample: PBMCs. The sequence was collected from a male donor in good health and CMV-seropositive.

The CDR3 region is CASSQVNTEAFF. CDR3 bases: TGTGCCAGCAGTCAGGTGAACACTGAAGCTTTCTTT. The rearrangement uses TRBV7-2 and TRBJ1-1; D not certain. Germline V gene sequence: CDR1 SGHTA, CDR2 FQGNSA. The V end was cut by 6 bases, the J end by 0 bases, with 5 bases between. CDR3 length equals 12 residues.